This is a list of T cell receptor beta chains from one sample in a study of cytomegalovirus exposure and HLA in healthy donors. Only in-frame clones appear in the TCRdb table, and some are missing; sequencing was by immunoSEQ multiplex PCR. The sample lists over 95,000 clones, over 60% occurring once. Material: PBMCs. All receptors derive from a female donor in good health and CMV-seronegative. Both conserved end residues are trimmed from each CDR3. D genes are given only for firm matches.

V,D,J,CDR3
TRBV11-2,.,TRBJ2-2,ASSSRAYTGELF
TRBV5-6,.,TRBJ1-3,ASSLIGPLGGHSGNTIY
TRBV2,.,TRBJ2-7,ASSVNYGYEQY
TRBV30,TRBD1,TRBJ1-5,AWGTGGNQPQH
TRBV7-2,TRBD1,TRBJ2-5,ASGAGTGKETQY
TRBV10-1,TRBD1,TRBJ2-2,ASRQGLNTGELF
TRBV5-1,.,TRBJ2-3,ASSLGVTPTDTQY
TRBV5-1,TRBD1,TRBJ2-7,ASSYGQEQY
TRBV7-2,TRBD2,TRBJ2-5,ASSLTRGVQETQY
TRBV30,TRBD1,TRBJ1-2,AWSVTRGQGYT
TRBV13,TRBD2,TRBJ2-5,ASSLGRGVLETQY
TRBV2,TRBD2,TRBJ2-1,ASSLLAGRNNEQF
TRBV7-2,.,TRBJ2-7,ASSYPGGPYHEQY
TRBV14,.,TRBJ1-4,ASSQDCFGGWVDNEKLF
TRBV30,.,TRBJ2-7,AWSAGASYEQY
TRBV6-5,.,TRBJ2-3,ATQGAIGRGDTQY
TRBV11-2,TRBD1,TRBJ1-3,ASRPTGAGNTIY
TRBV7-9,.,TRBJ1-3,ASSLFTGQSYGNTIY
TRBV5-6,.,TRBJ1-1,ASSLNMAGEAF
TRBV6-1,.,TRBJ2-3,ASTQLGGNTDTQY
TRBV30,TRBD2,TRBJ2-7,AWSSLSGGGFNYEQY
TRBV7-9,.,TRBJ2-3,ASSKGWEKADTQY
TRBV7-9,TRBD2,TRBJ2-6,ASSLGLAVYSGANVLT
TRBV18,TRBD1,TRBJ1-1,ASSPPRGDGNTEAF
TRBV6-4,.,TRBJ1-4,ASSDIFPRDEKLF
TRBV18,.,TRBJ2-3,ASSPQRRTDTQY
TRBV29-1,TRBD1,TRBJ2-2,SARTGGTGELF
TRBV6-6,TRBD1,TRBJ2-7,ASSGQAGGAYEQY
TRBV6-1,.,TRBJ2-7,ASSEVGGTYEQY
TRBV29-1,.,TRBJ2-1,SVEGGETGTYNEQF
TRBV2,TRBD1,TRBJ2-7,ASGTPRTGGYEQY
TRBV4-3,.,TRBJ1-2,ASSQDRGGGYT
TRBV7-2,.,TRBJ1-4,ASSLHGGDEKLF
TRBV2,TRBD1,TRBJ2-5,ASSSSTGGGETQY
TRBV4-3,TRBD2,TRBJ2-1,ASSSLAGGPGEQF
TRBV6-5,TRBD2,TRBJ2-4,ASSYVGGENIQY
TRBV10-3,.,TRBJ1-1,AIRRGSNTEAF
TRBV6-1,TRBD1,TRBJ2-3,ASRLGQYDTDTQY
TRBV21-1,.,TRBJ2-7,ASSKGRVYEQY
TRBV5-1,.,TRBJ1-1,ASRGPAEAF
TRBV18,.,TRBJ2-7,ASSPPYGGLWEQY
TRBV18,TRBD1,TRBJ2-7,ASSLGQAGGFEQY
TRBV6-7,TRBD1,TRBJ1-5,ASVGEQGAGNQPQH
TRBV30,.,TRBJ1-1,AHARDIPEAF
TRBV13,.,TRBJ2-3,ASSPDHGGATTDTQY
TRBV10-3,.,TRBJ1-2,AIRRSGDPSLVGGYT
TRBV9,.,TRBJ2-1,ASSVGQNSYNEQF
TRBV9,.,TRBJ1-1,ASSPQDITNTEAF
TRBV5-1,TRBD1,TRBJ2-2,ASSNRTGFYGELF